This T cell receptor (beta chain) is drawn from a study of T-cell memory formation after mild COVID-19. Study outcomes and limitations: Among contracting clones, CD4+ were mainly CM/EM and CD8+ enriched in EMRA. Some SARS-CoV-2-responding clones were already detected in memory before infection.

5'RACE, which relied on constant-segment primers, yielded TCR alpha and TCR beta cDNA libraries carrying sample barcodes and UMIs. In TCRdb, the 5' RACE reads were re-called with MiXCR into one record per CDR3 protein. The table lists about 320,000 distinct CDR3 sequences, roughly an eighth of them singletons. As to this clonotype: Its target is unknown.

The CDR3 is 15 residues long. The ends lost 4 bases at V and 4 bases at J; junction bases unmatched: 9. Germline lookup yields CDR1 DFQATT and CDR2 SNEGSKA (reference sequence). The material sequenced was PBMCs or a T cell subset sorted from them (not recorded which). The chain links TRBV20-1 to TRBJ2-5; 10 bases map to TRBD1. This sequence originates from a man younger than 30 who had mild COVID-19 (a few samples of this study predate the infection). Cell type and time point are not known. CDR3 sequence (DNA): TGCAGTGCTACGGGTTGGGACAGGGGAGCAGAGACCCAGTACTTC. Its protein is CSATGWDRGAETQYF.